Below are 28 T cell receptor beta chains sequenced from a single sample in a study of blood T cell repertoires in COVID-19. Sequencing was performed with immunoSEQ multiplex PCR; in TCRdb, only in-frame clones are kept and a portion is missing. The table lists 110,000 or so clones, around 85% of them singletons. The sample comprised peripheral blood. Receptors were obtained from a man aged 45 to 65 with acute or convalescent COVID-19.

V gene TRBV10-1 combines with J gene TRBJ2-1; D might be TRBD2 (6 bases). Per germline, CDR1 WNHNN and CDR2 SYGVQD (reference sequence). The CDR3 spans 14 residues. V was shortened by 11 bases and J by 2 bases, with 16 bases between the two germline ends. This chain's CDR3 is CAFYCGAPYNEQFF. CDR3 bases: TGCGCCTTTTATTGCGGGGCCCCCTACAATGAGCAGTTCTTC.

The rearrangement links TRBV10-3 to TRBJ1-1, with D possibly matching TRBD1 (6 bases). This CDR3 spans 13 amino acids. With 0 bases removed from V and 4 bases from J, the gap between germline ends came to 6 bases. Germline V gene lookup returns CDR1 ENHRY and CDR2 SYGVKD. CDR3 amino acids: CAISESRGTEAFF. CDR3 nucleotides: TGTGCCATCAGTGAGTCCAGGGGCACTGAAGCTTTCTTT.

The rearrangement joins TRBV5-6 to TRBJ2-7; weak D call: TRBD1 (5 bases). The CDR3 is 14 residues long. Deletions cut 0 bases from V and 6 bases from J, with 13 bases between. CDR1 SGHDT and CDR2 YYEEEE come from the germline V gene. CDR3: CASSLVPGIGEQYF. CDR3 sequence (DNA): TGTGCCAGCAGCTTGGTTCCAGGGATAGGCGAGCAGTACTTC.

In its sample, this clone was seen many times. V and J are TRBV5-1 and TRBJ2-1, with 9 bases matching TRBD1. The CDR3 loop spans 16 amino acids. CDR1 and CDR2 from the germline V gene are SGHRS and YFSETQ. V lost 0 bases and J lost 1; bases outside the gene matches: 2. This chain's CDR3 is CASSLDGQGSYNEQFF. Here the CDR3 DNA reads TGCGCCAGCAGCTTGGACGGACAGGGGTCCTACAATGAGCAGTTCTTC.

The chain uses TRBV18 and TRBJ1-2; 10 bases match TRBD1. Germline CDR1 KGHSH, CDR2 LQKENI. The CDR3 length is 13 residues. Trimming removed 4 bases from V and 7 bases from J; junction bases left unmatched: 3. The DNA of the CDR3 is TGTGCCAGCTCACAGGGACAGGGGAGTGGCTACACCTTC. This translates into CASSQGQGSGYTF.

The rearrangement links TRBV10-3 to TRBJ2-3; 8 bases line up with TRBD1. This CDR3 is 16 amino acids long. In germline, CDR1 is ENHRY, CDR2 SYGVKD. The ends lost 4 bases at V and 3 bases at J; junction bases unmatched: 9. The CDR3 bases are TGTGCCATCAGTGTCCGTCCAGGGGGCGAAACAGATACGCAGTATTTT. Protein product: CAISVRPGGETDTQYF.

V gene TRBV13 combines with J gene TRBJ1-5, with TRBD1 as a possible D gene (6 bases). The ends were cut back, 2 bases at V and 2 bases at J, with 10 bases in the middle. The CDR3 totals 15 residues. Germline V gives CDR1 PRHDT, CDR2 FYEKMQ (reference sequence). Here the CDR3 DNA reads TGTGCCAGCAGCTTAAGAGGGGGAGGCAATCAGCCCCAGCATTTT. Its translation: CASSLRGGGNQPQHF. Filled out from reference TRBV13 and TRBJ1-5, the complete variable domain reads AAGVIQSPRHLIKEKRETATLKCYPIPRHDTVYWYQQGPGQDPQFLISFYEKMQSDKGSIPDRFSAQQFSDYHSELNMSSLELGDSALYFCASSLRGGGNQPQHFGDGTRLSIL.

This rearrangement joins TRBV2 to TRBJ1-5; D call uncertain. Deletions cut 4 bases from V and 2 bases from J, with 12 bases between. The CDR3 is made up of 15 amino acids. Germline CDR1 is SNHLY and CDR2 is FYNNEI. CDR3: CASSAALTGNQPQHF. CDR3 DNA: TGTGCCAGCAGTGCTGCTCTAACGGGCAATCAGCCCCAGCATTTT.

This CDR3 is CASSVGSGGAYNEQFF. Written as DNA, the CDR3 is TGTGCCAGCAGCGTAGGGAGCGGGGGGGCCTACAATGAGCAGTTCTTC. This chain links TRBV9 with TRBJ2-1; 10 nucleotides align to TRBD2. The CDR3 has 16 amino acids. Germline assignment: CDR1 SGDLS and CDR2 YYNGEE. Trimming took 0 bases from V and 2 from J; bases not matched to a gene: 2.

The gene calls are TRBV5-6 and TRBJ1-2; 7 bases agree with TRBD1. Losses at the gene ends were 1 base for V and 2 bases for J; bases not matched to a gene: 5. The germline gives CDR1 SGHDT, CDR2 YYEEEE. The CDR3 runs to 15 residues. DNA for the CDR3: TGTGCCAGCAGCTTGCCCACGACAGGGAACTATGGCTACACCTTC. Protein sequence: CASSLPTTGNYGYTF.

J is TRBJ1-6 and V is TRBV19; D perhaps matches TRBD1 (5 bases). This CDR3 comprises 14 residues. Germline V lookup: CDR1 LNHDA, CDR2 SQIVND (reference sequence). V gave up 0 bases and J gave up 7 bases, with 7 bases separating them. CDR3 in amino acids: CASSIEGVNSPLHF. CDR3 nucleotide sequence: TGTGCCAGTAGTATAGAAGGGGTCAATTCACCCCTCCACTTT.

This clone showed up just a few times. This chain connects TRBV19 to TRBJ1-1; TRBD1 might be the D (5 bases). CDR1 and CDR2 (germline): LNHDA, SQIVND (reference sequence). The CDR3 spans 13 residues. Trimming stripped 8 bases from V and 4 bases from J, with 14 bases between. CDR3 sequence: CASQRVGGTEAFF. For the CDR3, the DNA is TGTGCCAGTCAACGCGTCGGGGGCACTGAAGCTTTCTTT.

V gene TRBV7-8 combines with J gene TRBJ2-7, with TRBD1 as a possible D gene (6 bases). V dropped 2 bases and J dropped 5 bases, with 16 bases sitting between them. CDR1 and CDR2 from the germline V gene are SGHVS and FQNEAQ. This CDR3 is 15 amino acids long. The CDR3 is CASSLWPRGGDEQYF. In nucleotides, the CDR3 is TGTGCCAGCAGCTTATGGCCCAGGGGTGGCGACGAGCAGTACTTC.

The J gene is TRBJ1-2, the V gene TRBV5-1; D might be TRBD1 (6 bases). Germline loops: CDR1 SGHRS, CDR2 YFSETQ. The CDR3 has 13 residues. V gave up 4 bases and J gave up 7 bases, with 14 bases separating them. As DNA, the CDR3 is TGCGCCAGCAGCACGCAGGGGAGGGGTGGCTACACCTTC. Translating gives CASSTQGRGGYTF.

V gene TRBV10-3 combines with J gene TRBJ2-2; 10 bases match TRBD1. This CDR3 is 15 amino acids long. With V trimmed by 6 bases and J by 3 bases, 4 bases remained unmatched. CDR1 is ENHRY, CDR2 SYGVKD, per germline. CDR3 region: CAIRTGTGDTGELFF. The DNA for the CDR3 is TGTGCCATCAGGACCGGGACAGGGGACACCGGGGAGCTGTTTTTT.

This sequence joins TRBV29-1 and TRBJ2-1, with D uncertain. Per the germline V gene, CDR1 is SQVTM and CDR2 is ANQGSEA. This CDR3 spans 13 amino acids. The V end lost 6 bases, the J end lost 3 bases, and 12 bases lay between the germline ends. CDR3 bases: TGCAGCGTCGCCGTGATTAGCTACAATGAGCAGTTCTTC. It codes for CSVAVISYNEQFF.

In its sample, this clone was seen once. The chain has TRBV7-2 and TRBJ2-5; 14 bases are a match to TRBD2. The CDR3 is 18 amino acids. Unmatched junction bases numbered 14, after V lost 4 bases and J lost 7 bases. Looked up from germline, CDR1 is SGHTA and CDR2 is FQGNSA. The CDR3, as DNA: TGTGCCAGCAGCTCCAAGCCCGGGACTAGCGGGGGCCTCTGGACCCAGTACTTC. It is translated as CASSSKPGTSGGLWTQYF.

The V gene is TRBV10-3, the J gene TRBJ2-7, with a tentative D call TRBD1 (6 bases). There are 11 residues in the CDR3. The germline gives CDR1 ENHRY, CDR2 SYGVKD. V was cut by 5 bases and J by 5 bases, with 7 bases left in between. In nucleotides, the CDR3 is TGTGCCATCAGTACAGGGAACGAGCAGTACTTC. This codes for CAISTGNEQYF.

In regard to this clone: Additional DNA sequences in this sample encode the identical CDR3. The chain links TRBV5-1 to TRBJ2-5; 11 nucleotides align to TRBD2. This CDR3 has 14 amino acids. V dropped 0 bases and J dropped 5; count of bases not matched to a gene: 0. Per germline, CDR1 SGHRS and CDR2 YFSETQ. The CDR3: CASSLGLAGETQYF. The CDR3 DNA sequence: TGCGCCAGCAGCTTGGGACTAGCGGGGGAGACCCAGTACTTC. Variable domain in full (rest from reference TRBV5-1 and TRBJ2-5): KAGVTQTPRYLIKTRGQQVTLSCSPISGHRSVSWYQQTPGQGLQFLFEYFSETQRNKGNFPGRFSGRQFSNSRSEMNVSTLELGDSALYLCASSLGLAGETQYFGPGTRLLVL.

The chain links TRBV10-1 to TRBJ1-1; TRBD1 matches 7 bases. Per germline, CDR1 WNHNN and CDR2 SYGVQD (reference sequence). The ends lost 4 bases at V and 6 bases at J; junction bases unmatched: 5. The CDR3 loop spans 13 amino acids. CDR3 residues: CASSAPDRPEAFF. The CDR3 nucleotides are TGCGCCAGCAGTGCCCCGGACAGGCCTGAAGCTTTCTTT.

The rearrangement uses TRBV3-1 (or the pseudogene TRBV3-2) and TRBJ1-2; TRBD1 agrees at 9 bases. J lost 4 bases, V lost 5 bases, and 2 bases had no gene match. CDR3 length: 13 residues. The V gene's germline CDR1 is LGHDT and CDR2 YNNKEL (reference sequence). The chain's CDR3 is CASSGTGSYGYTF. CDR3 DNA: TGTGCCAGCAGCGGGACAGGGAGCTATGGCTACACCTTC.

The rearrangement uses TRBV10-3 and TRBJ1-1; the match to TRBD1 covers 9 bases. V lost 3 bases and J lost 1; bases outside the gene matches: 3. The germline V gene encodes CDR1 ENHRY and CDR2 SYGVKD. This CDR3 is built from 15 residues. In DNA form, the CDR3 reads TGTGCCATCAGTGATGGGGGACAGGGGAACACTGAAGCTTTCTTT. The encoded protein is CAISDGGQGNTEAFF.

The table lists this clone with many counts. This chain joins TRBV11-2 and TRBJ1-1; a weak D match, TRBD1 (6 bases). In germline, CDR1 is SGHAT, CDR2 FQNNGV. The CDR3 contains 14 residues. V shed 1 base and J shed 4 bases, with 10 bases lying between them. This chain's CDR3 is CASSLVRGPTEAFF. The CDR3 DNA reads TGTGCCAGCAGCTTAGTGCGGGGGCCCACTGAAGCTTTCTTT.

The chain combines TRBV10-1 with TRBJ1-1; D is uncertain. CDR3 length equals 15 residues. V was clipped by 7 bases and J by 2 bases, with 17 bases between them. From germline, CDR1 is WNHNN and CDR2 SYGVQD (reference sequence). CDR3 nucleotides: TGCGCCAGCACCGAATCTCTTGGTAGTAACACTGAAGCTTTCTTT. This gives the protein CASTESLGSNTEAFF.

The gene calls are TRBV12-5 and TRBJ1-5, with a weak D call TRBD1 (6 bases). Trimming removed 1 base from V and 6 bases from J, with 10 bases in between. This CDR3 spans 14 amino acids. Germline CDR1 reads LGHNT; CDR2 reads FRNRAP. CDR3 DNA: TGTGCTAGTGGTTTGGGGACAGTTAGTCAGCCCCAGCATTTT. Its protein is CASGLGTVSQPQHF. The whole variable domain, remainder taken from reference TRBV12-5 and TRBJ1-5, is DARVTQTPRHKVTEMGQEVTMRCQPILGHNTVFWYRQTMMQGLELLAYFRNRAPLDDSGMPKDRFSAEMPDATLATLKIQPSEPRDSAVYFCASGLGTVSQPQHFGDGTRLSIL.

The chain couples TRBV13 to TRBJ1-3, with TRBD1 matching over 9 bases. Unmatched junction bases numbered 11, after V lost 7 bases and J lost 4 bases. Per the germline V gene, CDR1 is PRHDT and CDR2 is FYEKMQ (reference sequence). This CDR3 is 16 amino acids long. CDR3 DNA: TGTGCCAGCAACGGATGGGACAGGGTAACCGGAAACACCATATATTTT. As protein: CASNGWDRVTGNTIYF.

The gene calls are TRBV19 and TRBJ1-6; TRBD1 agrees at 12 bases. The CDR3 covers 19 residues. The trim removed 3 bases at V and 5 bases at J, leaving 11 bases unmatched. Germline CDR1 is LNHDA and CDR2 is SQIVND (reference sequence). This CDR3 reads CASSISGTGGATHNSPLHF. CDR3 sequence (DNA): TGTGCCAGTAGTATCTCCGGGACAGGGGGCGCAACCCATAATTCACCCCTCCACTTT. Full variable domain (remainder filled in from reference TRBV19 and TRBJ1-6): DGGITQSPKYLFRKEGQNVTLSCEQNLNHDAMYWYRQDPGQGLRLIYYSQIVNDFQKGDIAEGYSVSREKKESFPLTVTSAQKNPTAFYLCASSISGTGGATHNSPLHFGNGTRLTVT.

Here the CDR3 DNA reads TGTGCCAGCAGCCCTAAACAGGGGGCGCGGGGAAACACCATATATTTT. It is translated as CASSPKQGARGNTIYF. This chain connects TRBV11-2 to TRBJ1-3, with 9 bases aligning to TRBD1. Unmatched junction bases numbered 9, after V lost 5 bases and J lost 4 bases. CDR1 and CDR2 from the germline V gene are SGHAT and FQNNGV. The CDR3 spans 16 residues.